This TCR beta chain was observed in a study of blood T cell repertoires in COVID-19. Turning to the study itself: Whether acute or convalescent, the COVID-19 samples came from the United States, Italy and Spain.

Measured with immunoSEQ multiplex PCR; TCRdb has only the in-frame clones, and not every one. The table shows about 130,000 clones, with more than 70% occurring only once. This clone was detected only a few times. The sequence was collected from a woman of 80 years or more with acute or convalescent COVID-19. Material for sequencing was peripheral blood.

CDR3 in amino acids: CASSMILAATDTQYF. The DNA for the CDR3 is TGTGCCAGTAGTATGATCCTAGCGGCCACAGATACGCAGTATTTT. V gene TRBV19 combines with J gene TRBJ2-3, with 7 bases identical to TRBD2. V shed 3 bases, J shed 2 bases, and the junction held 5 bases outside the gene matches. This CDR3 has 15 residues. CDR1 is LNHDA and CDR2 is SQIVND in the germline V gene (reference sequence).